This T cell receptor (beta chain) derives from a study of T cells in tuberculosis (dated by TCRdb to between 2017 and 2018). Regarding the research as a whole: In the study, CD1B tetramers and high-throughput TCR immunosequencing were combined to characterize T cells specific for the mycobacterial lipid antigen glucose monomycolate (GMM). IGRA-negative adolescents, IGRA-positive adolescents with latent tuberculosis and adults with active tuberculosis, approximately 11 per group, were compared in a South African clinical cohort. PBMC from active tuberculosis patients were archived either before standard anti-tuberculosis treatment began or within 7 days of the start of that treatment.

What this sample's time point label stands for: new active TB diagnosis, blood taken before or within 7 days of starting treatment. Active tuberculosis patients were HIV-seronegative South African adults aged 18 years or older with a new diagnosis. Confirmation of active tuberculosis was obtained by positive sputum smear microscopy and/or positive M. tuberculosis culture. Immunosequencing of unsorted cryopreserved PBMC covered, on average, about 100,000 T cells per clinical donor. Relative to germline, V is 4 bases shorter and J is 0 bases shorter, with 7 bases between their ends. The CDR3 contains 13 residues, cysteine and phenylalanine counted. Here the CDR3 DNA is all that survives: 39 bases in frame from base 1. The germline V gene encodes CDR1 SNHLY and CDR2 FYNNEI. Beyond this particular receptor, the publication reports: Using GEM motif frequencies, a classifier achieved 60% to 70% accuracy, whereas a classifier built on the diverse GMM-specific repertoire got to nearly 90% accuracy (AUROC around 0.9). Smaller mean NN-distances to GMM-specific TCRs were observed in active tuberculosis TCR-alpha repertoires than in IGRA-negative controls, suggesting clonal expansion of GMM-specific TCRs. The smaller NN-distances in active tuberculosis patients were driven in part by shorter CDR3-alpha lengths, while the difference seen for TCR-beta was not statistically significant. Which clinical samples got chosen depended on the availability of cryopreserved specimens, and the active tuberculosis cases were adults, whereas the controls were adolescents.

The immunoSEQ multiplex PCR assay was used to generate TCR libraries, with TCR-beta and/or TCR-alpha/delta assays applied to each sample. Amplified TCR libraries were sequenced on the Illumina high-throughput platform. Per the source publication's procedure: Clustering and dimensionality reduction relied on pairwise TCRdist distances among GMM-specific receptors from T cells that were either sorted ex vivo or expanded in vitro. Each clinical repertoire received a mean NN-distance score, defined as the average TCRdist to the nearest 10% of tetramer-positive reference sequences. GEM TCR motif frequency was calculated as the fraction of unique TCRs that matched known GEM sequences in V/J usage and CDR3 length. Active tuberculosis was classified by linear discriminant analysis with leave-one-out cross-validation, implemented in scikit-learn. This is the immuneACCESS table as TCRdb keeps it, with only in-frame sequences that have V and J called. A part of the clones is gone; compared with another copy, unresolved V genes explain less than half, and the rest is unexplained. The V and J calls and clone size were taken over from that table, and D and trimming were inferred from the DNA. The sample includes tens of thousands of clones, with roughly nine tenths observed a single time. The ten largest clones represent around 6.5% of the sample.

A remark on this clone: No antigen is known for it. No much larger clone is present one base from it, and per-base qualities are unavailable.

The chain is assembled from TRBV2 and TRBJ2-7; no D gene call is confident. The clonotype comes from an adult with tuberculosis. The source was PBMCs, collected at tuberculosis diagnosis. The DNA reads TGTGCCAGCAGTGTCGGGTTCTCCTACGAGCAGTACTTC. It translates to CASSVGFSYEQYF.